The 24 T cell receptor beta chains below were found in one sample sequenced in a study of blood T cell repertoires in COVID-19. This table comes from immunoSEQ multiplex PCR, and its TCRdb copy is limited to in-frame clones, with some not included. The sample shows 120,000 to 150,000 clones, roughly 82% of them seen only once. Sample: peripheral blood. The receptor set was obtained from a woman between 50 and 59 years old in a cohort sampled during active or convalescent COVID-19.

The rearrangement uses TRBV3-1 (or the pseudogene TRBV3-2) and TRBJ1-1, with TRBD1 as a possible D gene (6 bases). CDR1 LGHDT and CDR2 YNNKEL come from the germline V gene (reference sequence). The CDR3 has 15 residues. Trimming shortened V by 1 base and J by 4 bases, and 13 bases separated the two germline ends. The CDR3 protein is CASSQVPQGSTEAFF. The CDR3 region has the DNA TGTGCCAGCAGCCAAGTCCCCCAGGGGAGCACTGAAGCTTTCTTT.

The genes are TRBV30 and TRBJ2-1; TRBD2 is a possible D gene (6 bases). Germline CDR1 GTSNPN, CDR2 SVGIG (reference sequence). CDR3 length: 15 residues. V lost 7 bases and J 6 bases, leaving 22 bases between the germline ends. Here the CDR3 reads CAFTLPSEGPNEQFF. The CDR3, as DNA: TGTGCCTTCACCCTCCCTAGCGAGGGGCCCAATGAGCAGTTCTTC.

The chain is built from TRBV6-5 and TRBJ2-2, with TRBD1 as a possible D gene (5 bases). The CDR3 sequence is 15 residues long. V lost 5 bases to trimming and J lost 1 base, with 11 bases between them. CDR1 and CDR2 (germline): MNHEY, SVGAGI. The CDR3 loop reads CASSLGVENTGELFF. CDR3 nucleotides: TGTGCCAGCAGTCTAGGGGTGGAGAACACCGGGGAGCTGTTTTTT.

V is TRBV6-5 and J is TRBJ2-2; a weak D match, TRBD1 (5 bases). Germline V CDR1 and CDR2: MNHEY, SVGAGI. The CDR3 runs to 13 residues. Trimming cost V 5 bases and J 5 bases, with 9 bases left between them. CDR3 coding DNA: TGTGCCAGCAGTCTCCAGGGAACCGGGGAGCTGTTTTTT. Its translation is CASSLQGTGELFF.

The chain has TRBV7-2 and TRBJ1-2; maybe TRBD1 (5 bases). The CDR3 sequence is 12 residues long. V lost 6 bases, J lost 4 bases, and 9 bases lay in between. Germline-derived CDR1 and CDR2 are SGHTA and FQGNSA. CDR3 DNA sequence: TGTGCCAGCAGTTTCCAGGGCTATGGCTACACCTTC. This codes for CASSFQGYGYTF.

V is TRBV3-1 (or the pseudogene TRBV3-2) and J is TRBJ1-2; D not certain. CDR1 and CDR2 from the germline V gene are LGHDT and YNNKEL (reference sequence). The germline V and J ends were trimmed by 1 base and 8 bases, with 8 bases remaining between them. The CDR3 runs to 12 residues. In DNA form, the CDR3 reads TGTGCCAGCAGCCAAGGCATGAGAGGCTACACCTTC. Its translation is CASSQGMRGYTF.

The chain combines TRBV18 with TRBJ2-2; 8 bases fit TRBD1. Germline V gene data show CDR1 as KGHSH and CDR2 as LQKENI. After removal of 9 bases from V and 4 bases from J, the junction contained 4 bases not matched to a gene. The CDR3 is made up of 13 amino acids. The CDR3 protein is CASQDRATGELFF. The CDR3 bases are TGTGCCAGTCAGGACAGGGCCACCGGGGAGCTGTTTTTT.

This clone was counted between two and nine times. CDR3 amino acids: CASSLGDRGFSPLHF. CDR3 nucleotide sequence: TGTGCCAGCAGCTTAGGGGACAGGGGTTTTTCACCCCTCCACTTT. This chain uses TRBV7-8 with TRBJ1-6, with 10 positions matching TRBD1. With V trimmed by 1 base and J by 9 bases, 3 bases remained unmatched. The CDR3 loop spans 15 amino acids. Germline CDR1 and CDR2: SGHVS and FQNEAQ.

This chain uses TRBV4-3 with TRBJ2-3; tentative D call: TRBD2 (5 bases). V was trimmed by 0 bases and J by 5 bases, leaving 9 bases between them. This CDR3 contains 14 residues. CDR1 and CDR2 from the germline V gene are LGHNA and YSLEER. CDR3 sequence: CASSQERRGDTQYF. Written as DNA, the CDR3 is TGCGCCAGCAGCCAAGAGAGACGGGGAGATACGCAGTATTTT.

CDR3 nucleotide sequence: TGTGCCAGCAGCTCCGAAGCGGGGATCGGGGAGCAGTACTTC. Amino acids: CASSSEAGIGEQYF. The chain uses TRBV7-2 and TRBJ2-7; the match to TRBD2 covers 7 bases. The CDR3 totals 14 residues. V dropped 4 bases and J dropped 7; count of bases not matched to a gene: 10. Germline assignment: CDR1 SGHTA and CDR2 FQGNSA.

The CDR3 protein is CASSGWRGIAYNEQFF. The CDR3 nucleotides are TGTGCCAGCAGCGGCTGGCGGGGAATCGCCTACAATGAGCAGTTCTTC. This rearrangement joins TRBV7-9 to TRBJ2-1; perhaps TRBD2 as D (6 bases). Germline CDR1 is SEHNR and CDR2 is FQNEAQ (reference sequence). V shed 5 bases and J shed 2 bases, with 16 bases lying between them. This CDR3 has 16 residues.

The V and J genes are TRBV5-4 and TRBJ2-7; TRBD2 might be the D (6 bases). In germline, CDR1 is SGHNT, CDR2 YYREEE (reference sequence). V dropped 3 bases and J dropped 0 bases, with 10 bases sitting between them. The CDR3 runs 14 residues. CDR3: CASSSGLPSYEQYF. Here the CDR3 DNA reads TGTGCCAGCAGCTCGGGACTTCCCTCCTACGAGCAGTACTTC.

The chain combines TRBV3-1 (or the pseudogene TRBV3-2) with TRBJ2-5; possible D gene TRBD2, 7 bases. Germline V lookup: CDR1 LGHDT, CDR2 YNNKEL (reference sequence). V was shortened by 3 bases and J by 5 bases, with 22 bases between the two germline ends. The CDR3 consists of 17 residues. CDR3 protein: CASSQIPRGAGRETQYF. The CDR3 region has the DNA TGTGCCAGCAGCCAGATACCACGGGGGGCCGGTAGGGAGACCCAGTACTTC.

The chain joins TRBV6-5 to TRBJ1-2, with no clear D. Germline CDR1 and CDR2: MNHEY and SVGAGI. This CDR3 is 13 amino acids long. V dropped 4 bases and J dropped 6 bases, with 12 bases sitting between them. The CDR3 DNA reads TGTGCCAGCAGTTGGGCCTGGAAGAATGGCTACACCTTC. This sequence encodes CASSWAWKNGYTF.

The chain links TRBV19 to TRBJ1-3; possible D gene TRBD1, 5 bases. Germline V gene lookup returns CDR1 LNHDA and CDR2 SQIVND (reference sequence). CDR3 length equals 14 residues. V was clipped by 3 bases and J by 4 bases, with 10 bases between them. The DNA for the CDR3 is TGTGCCAGTAGTATGGCTTCAGGGGGAAACACCATATATTTT. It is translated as CASSMASGGNTIYF.

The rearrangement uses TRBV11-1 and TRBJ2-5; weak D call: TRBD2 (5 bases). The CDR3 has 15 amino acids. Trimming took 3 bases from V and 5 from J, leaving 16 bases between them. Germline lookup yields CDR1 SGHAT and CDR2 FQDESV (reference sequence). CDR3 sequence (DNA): TGTGCCAGCAGCTTTGCGACCACCGGCGGGGAGACCCAGTACTTC. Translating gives CASSFATTGGETQYF.

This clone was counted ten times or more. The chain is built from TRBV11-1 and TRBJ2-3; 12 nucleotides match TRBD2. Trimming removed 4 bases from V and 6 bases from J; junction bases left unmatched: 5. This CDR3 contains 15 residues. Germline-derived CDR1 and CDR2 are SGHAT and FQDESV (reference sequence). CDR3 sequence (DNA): TGTGCCAGCAGCTCGACTAGCGGGGGCGGGGATACGCAGTATTTT. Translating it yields CASSSTSGGGDTQYF.

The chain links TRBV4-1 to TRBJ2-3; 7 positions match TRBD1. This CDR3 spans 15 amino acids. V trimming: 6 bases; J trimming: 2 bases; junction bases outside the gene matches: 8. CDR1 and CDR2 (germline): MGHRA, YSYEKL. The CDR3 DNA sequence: TGCGCCAGCAGTCGAAGTGGACAGGCCACAGATACGCAGTATTTT. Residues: CASSRSGQATDTQYF.

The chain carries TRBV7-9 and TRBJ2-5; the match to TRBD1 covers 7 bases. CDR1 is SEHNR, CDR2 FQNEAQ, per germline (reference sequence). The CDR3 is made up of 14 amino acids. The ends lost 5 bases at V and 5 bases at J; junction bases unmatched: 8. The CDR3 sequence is CASSITGARETQYF. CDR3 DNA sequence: TGTGCCAGCAGCATTACAGGGGCCCGGGAGACCCAGTACTTC.

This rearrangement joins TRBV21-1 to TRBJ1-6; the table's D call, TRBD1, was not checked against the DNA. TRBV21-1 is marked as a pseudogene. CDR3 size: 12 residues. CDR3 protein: CARQIYNSPLHF. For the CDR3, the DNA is TGTGCCAGACAGATCTATAATTCACCCCTCCACTTT.

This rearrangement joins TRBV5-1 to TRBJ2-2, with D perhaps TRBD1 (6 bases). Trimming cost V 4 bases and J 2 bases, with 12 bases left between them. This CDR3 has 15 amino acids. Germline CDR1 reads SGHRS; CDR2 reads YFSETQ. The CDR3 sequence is CASSLLDRNTGELFF. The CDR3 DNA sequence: TGCGCCAGCAGCCTTCTGGACAGAAACACCGGGGAGCTGTTTTTT.

The DNA of the CDR3 is TGCGCCAGCAGCTGGACTAGCGACCACAATGAGCAGTTCTTC. This codes for CASSWTSDHNEQFF. The J gene is TRBJ2-1, the V gene TRBV5-1; 9 bases are a match to TRBD2. J gave up 5 bases and V 3 bases, and 3 bases lay outside the gene matches. Germline V lookup: CDR1 SGHRS, CDR2 YFSETQ. The length of the CDR3 is 14 residues.

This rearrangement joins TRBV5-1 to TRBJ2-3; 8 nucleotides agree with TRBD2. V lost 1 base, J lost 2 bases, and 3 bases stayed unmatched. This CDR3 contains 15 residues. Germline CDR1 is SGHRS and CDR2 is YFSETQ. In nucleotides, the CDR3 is TGCGCCAGCAGCTTGAGCGGGGGACCCACAGATACGCAGTATTTT. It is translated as CASSLSGGPTDTQYF.

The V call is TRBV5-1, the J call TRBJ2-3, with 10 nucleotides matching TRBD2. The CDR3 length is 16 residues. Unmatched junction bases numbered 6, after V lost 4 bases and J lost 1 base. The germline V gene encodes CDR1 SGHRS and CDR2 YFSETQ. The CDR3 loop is CASSQVLAGGTDTQYF. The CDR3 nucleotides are TGCGCCAGCAGCCAAGTCCTAGCGGGGGGCACAGATACGCAGTATTTT.